This T cell receptor (beta chain) was recorded in a study of T cell clones after liver transplantation. In the study overall: At least one year of complete immunosuppression withdrawal without enzymes over twice normal defined tolerance.

The germline V gene encodes CDR1 LNHDA and CDR2 SQIVND (reference sequence). The CDR3 spans 16 residues. V lost 9 bases, J lost 5 bases, and 13 bases stayed unmatched. Clones were sequenced by immunoSEQ multiplex PCR, and TCRdb holds only the in-frame ones, with some missing. The sample lists around 110,000 clones, roughly nine tenths occurring once. Study results and limitations: A significant post-transplant drop in circulating graft-donor-reactive CD4 TCRbeta sequences occurred in most of the 8 subjects.

As to this clone: The antigen remains unidentified.

The sample in question was CD4+ T cells from blood, obtained 12 months after liver transplant. The chain uses TRBV19 and TRBJ1-4, with 9 nucleotides matching TRBD1. This clonotype originated in a human patient who received a liver transplant. The graft donor may have contributed some T cells. The CDR3 nucleotides read TGTGCCAGCCATCTGGGGACAGGGAATGGGAATGAAAAACTGTTTTTT. Protein sequence: CASHLGTGNGNEKLFF.